The clone carrying this T cell receptor beta chain came up a few times. As yet, its antigen is unknown. These data are taken from a study of CD8+ T cells in alopecia areata. Study-wide findings and caveats: Relative to normal scalp, lesional scalp, especially alopecia totalis/universalis, showed higher clonality. With patients, TCR sharing proved less clear than in mice, a difference possibly related to HLA.

The investigators collected lesional scalp punch biopsies and peripheral blood from alopecia areata patients. Looked up from germline, CDR1 is MNHEY and CDR2 is SVGAGI. This CDR3 comprises 16 residues. With V trimmed by 4 bases and J by 5 bases, 8 bases remained unmatched. The sequencing template was cDNA reverse transcribed from extracted RNA. Only in-frame clones appear in the TCRdb table, and some are missing; sequencing was by immunoSEQ multiplex PCR. Of over 100,000 clones listed, approximately 49% were seen once; the top ten hold 18%. The sequence came from a human donor with alopecia areata. The material sequenced was CD8+ T cells sorted from blood, taken at week 0. The chain employs TRBV6-5 and TRBJ2-4, with 10 bases aligning to TRBD2. The CDR3: CASSSEAGGRQNIQYF. CDR3 in DNA: TGTGCCAGCAGTTCCGAAGCGGGGGGGCGGCAAAACATTCAGTACTTC.